This T cell receptor (beta chain) comes out of a study of response to subunit inactivated influenza vaccine. This clonotype was observed a few times. Per germline, CDR1 SGHAT and CDR2 FQNNGV. The CDR3 is made up of 18 amino acids. V was trimmed by 5 bases and J by 2 bases, leaving 19 bases between them. TCRdb analysed the RT-PCR reads with MiXCR anew, one entry per CDR3 protein. The repertoire holds about 800,000 distinct CDR3 sequences, 20% to 25% seen once, with roughly 10% in the top ten. The receptor was derived from a man in his fifties who received an inactivated influenza vaccine. The material was PBMCs from blood, obtained less than 6 days after vaccination. V gene TRBV11-2 combines with J gene TRBJ2-6; D possibly corresponds to TRBD1 (6 bases). The CDR3 region is CASSPGGRGRTGANVLTF. The CDR3 DNA reads TGTGCCAGCAGCCCTGGGGGCAGGGGAAGAACTGGGGCCAACGTCCTGACTTTC.